This passage covers 7 T cell receptor beta chains from one sample sequenced in a study of PD-1 blockade in classical Hodgkin lymphoma. The protocol was immunoSEQ multiplex PCR, while the TCRdb copy is restricted to in-frame clones and leaves out a portion. The repertoire includes 20,000 to 25,000 clones, more than 85% of them detected once, and about 0.42% sits in the top ten. This sample's time point: newly diagnosed, previously untreated cHL patient sample. Starting with thawed PBMCs, CD4+ T cells were purified by magnetic negative selection. Sequences were obtained from CD4+ T cells from blood. The receptors shown here come from a human donor with classical Hodgkin lymphoma.

The V call is TRBV30, the J call TRBJ1-3; 9 bases map to TRBD1. J gave up 0 bases and V 8 bases, and 5 bases lay outside the gene matches. There are 14 residues in the CDR3. Germline-derived CDR1 and CDR2 are GTSNPN and SVGIG (reference sequence). CDR3 bases: TGTGCCGGTGACAGGGGGGTCTCTGGAAACACCATATATTTT. As protein: CAGDRGVSGNTIYF.

This rearrangement joins TRBV5-4 to TRBJ1-6; maybe TRBD1 (6 bases). The CDR3 is 18 amino acids. Germline CDR1 SGHNT, CDR2 YYREEE (reference sequence). V shed 0 bases and J shed 4 bases, with 17 bases lying between them. The CDR3 DNA reads as TGTGCCAGCAGCTTGGATGTTGTCAGGGGAAATTATAATTCACCCCTCCACTTT. Its translation is CASSLDVVRGNYNSPLHF.

The chain couples TRBV7-8 to TRBJ1-5; D not certain. The CDR3 is made up of 13 amino acids. CDR1 is SGHVS, CDR2 FQNEAQ, per germline. V lost 1 base, J lost 8 bases, and 9 bases lay in between. The CDR3 protein is CASSLDREKPQHF. CDR3 DNA sequence: TGTGCCAGCAGCTTAGATAGGGAGAAGCCCCAGCATTTT.

This sequence joins TRBV7-2 and TRBJ1-4; D uncertain. V was cut by 6 bases and J by 10 bases, with 15 bases left in between. Germline CDR1 SGHTA, CDR2 FQGNSA. CDR3 length equals 13 residues. As DNA, the CDR3 is TGTGCCAGCAGTCTACCTATTGGCGGAAAACTGTTTTTT. Translation: CASSLPIGGKLFF. The full variable domain, in which reference TRBV7-2 and TRBJ1-4 provide the parts outside the CDR3, is GAGVSQSPSNKVTEKGKDVELRCDPISGHTALYWYRQSLGQGLEFLIYFQGNSAPDKSGLPSDRFSAERTGGSVSTLTIQRTQQEDSAVYLCASSLPIGGKLFFGSGTQLSVL.

The rearrangement links TRBV5-1 to TRBJ2-3, with a weak D call TRBD2 (6 bases). CDR1 and CDR2 from the germline V gene are SGHRS and YFSETQ. The germline V and J ends were trimmed by 4 bases and 6 bases, with 12 bases remaining between them. This CDR3 contains 13 residues. In DNA, the CDR3 is TGCGCCAGCAGCCATGACGGGAGCGATACGCAGTATTTT. Encoded protein: CASSHDGSDTQYF.

V gene TRBV5-1 combines with J gene TRBJ1-1; 9 bases fit TRBD1. The germline V gene has CDR1 SGHRS and CDR2 YFSETQ. Unmatched junction bases numbered 10, after V lost 2 bases and J lost 5 bases. CDR3 length: 16 amino acids. The CDR3 protein is CASSFGIRQGGTEAFF. Here the CDR3 DNA reads TGCGCCAGCAGCTTTGGTATCCGACAGGGGGGGACTGAAGCTTTCTTT.

This chain uses TRBV9 with TRBJ2-1; maybe TRBD1 (5 bases). Trimming took 4 bases from V and 3 from J, leaving 14 bases between them. The CDR3 covers 15 residues. CDR1 is SGDLS, CDR2 YYNGEE, per germline. The CDR3 region has the DNA TGTGCCAGCAGCCCCCGATCGACAGACTACAATGAGCAGTTCTTC. Encoded protein: CASSPRSTDYNEQFF.